Below, 10 T cell receptor beta chains from the same sample are listed, as sequenced in a study of blood T cell repertoires in COVID-19. Assay: immunoSEQ multiplex PCR; the TCRdb copy retains only in-frame clones and omits some. This table holds tens of thousands of clones, approximately 90% found once. Material for sequencing was peripheral blood. The receptor set was obtained from an older man with acute or convalescent COVID-19.

This rearrangement joins TRBV27 to TRBJ2-7, with unresolved D. Germline V gene lookup returns CDR1 MNHEY and CDR2 SMNVEV (reference sequence). Trimming took 6 bases from V and 0 from J, leaving 15 bases between them. The CDR3 loop spans 15 amino acids. CDR3 nucleotides: TGTGCCAGCAGCGCCCGCGGTCGAAGCTCCTACGAGCAGTACTTC. The encoded protein is CASSARGRSSYEQYF.

This chain links TRBV12-5 with TRBJ1-1; D might be TRBD1 (5 bases). Germline CDR1 reads LGHNT; CDR2 reads FRNRAP. Trimming stripped 5 bases from V and 7 bases from J, with 14 bases between. The CDR3 runs to 13 residues. CDR3 DNA: TGTGCTAGTGGTCACACCCCCGACAGTGAAGCTTTCTTT. This encodes CASGHTPDSEAFF.

The V call is TRBV5-1, the J call TRBJ2-2, with D perhaps matching TRBD2 (6 bases). The ends were cut back, 1 base at V and 4 bases at J, with 11 bases in the middle. From germline, CDR1 is SGHRS and CDR2 YFSETQ. CDR3 length equals 15 residues. CDR3 in DNA: TGCGCCAGCAGCTTGTTTAGCGGACCCACCGGGGAGCTGTTTTTT. This gives the protein CASSLFSGPTGELFF.

V gene TRBV6-5 combines with J gene TRBJ1-5, with 7 bases identical to TRBD1. This CDR3 has 15 amino acids. Germline assignment: CDR1 MNHEY and CDR2 SVGAGI. V was pared by 4 bases and J by 6 bases, with 9 bases of the junction left unmatched. The CDR3 is CASSSTGYLSQPQHF. The CDR3 DNA is TGTGCCAGCAGTTCGACAGGGTACCTCAGTCAGCCCCAGCATTTT.

This rearrangement joins TRBV19 to TRBJ2-1; TRBD2 matches at 9 bases. This CDR3 contains 15 residues. Germline V gives CDR1 LNHDA, CDR2 SQIVND (reference sequence). V was pared by 11 bases and J by 8 bases, with 16 bases of the junction left unmatched. The CDR3 region has the DNA TGTGCCGTAGCGTCCGGCGGGGGGGCCATCTATGAGCAGTTCTTC. Translating gives CAVASGGGAIYEQFF.

The chain is built from TRBV19 and TRBJ2-3; weak D call: TRBD2 (6 bases). The CDR3 extends over 12 amino acids. CDR1 and CDR2 from the germline V gene are LNHDA and SQIVND (reference sequence). Trimming left V 7 bases short and J 4 bases short, with 9 bases between. For the CDR3, the DNA is TGTGCCAGTATGGGGGGAGCAGATACGCAGTATTTT. It encodes CASMGGADTQYF.

CDR3: CSVETSGRETQYF. For the CDR3, the DNA is TGCAGCGTTGAAACTAGCGGCCGAGAGACCCAGTACTTC. The chain uses TRBV29-1 and TRBJ2-5, with 8 bases aligning to TRBD2. V trimming: 2 bases; J trimming: 4 bases; junction bases outside the gene matches: 3. The CDR3 has 13 residues. The germline gives CDR1 SQVTM, CDR2 ANQGSEA.

The sample holds a few counts of this clone. This rearrangement joins TRBV5-1 to TRBJ2-2, with TRBD1 matching over 7 bases. This CDR3 region has 15 residues. Germline trimming cut 4 bases from V and 1 base from J; bases unmatched to any gene: 4. Germline V lookup: CDR1 SGHRS, CDR2 YFSETQ. Here the CDR3 DNA reads TGCGCCAGCAGCCTTCGGACAGGGAACACCGGGGAGCTGTTTTTT. Protein: CASSLRTGNTGELFF.

The rearrangement links TRBV5-5 to TRBJ1-2; 11 bases are a match to TRBD1. V lost 5 bases and J lost 8; bases outside the gene matches: 5. Germline loops: CDR1 SGHKS, CDR2 YYEKEE (reference sequence). The CDR3 has 13 residues. CDR3 sequence (DNA): TGTGCCAGCAGAGGACAGGGGGCGGGAGGCTACACCTTC. It yields the protein CASRGQGAGGYTF.

In its sample, this clone was seen a few times. The V call is TRBV10-2, the J call TRBJ2-2; 16 bases are shared with TRBD2. Germline V CDR1 and CDR2: WSHSY, SAAADI. V shed 7 bases, J shed 3 bases, and the junction held 2 bases outside the gene matches. The CDR3 runs 16 residues. The CDR3 region is CASTGLAGGYTGELFF. The DNA for the CDR3 is TGCGCCAGCACGGGACTAGCGGGGGGGTACACCGGGGAGCTGTTTTTT.